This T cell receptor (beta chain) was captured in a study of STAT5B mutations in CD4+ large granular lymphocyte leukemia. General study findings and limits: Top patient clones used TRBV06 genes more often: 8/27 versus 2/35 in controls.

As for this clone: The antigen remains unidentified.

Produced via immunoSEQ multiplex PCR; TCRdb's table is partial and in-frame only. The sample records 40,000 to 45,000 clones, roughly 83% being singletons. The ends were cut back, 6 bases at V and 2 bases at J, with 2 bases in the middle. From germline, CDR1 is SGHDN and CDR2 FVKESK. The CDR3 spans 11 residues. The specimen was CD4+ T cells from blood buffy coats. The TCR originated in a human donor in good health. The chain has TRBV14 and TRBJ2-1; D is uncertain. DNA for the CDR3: TGTGCCAGCAGGGCCTACAATGAGCAGTTCTTC. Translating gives CASRAYNEQFF.